Listed below are T cell receptor beta chains from one sample, sequenced in a study of T cells in Graves' hyperthyroidism and ophthalmopathy. TCRdb re-analysed the multiplex PCR reads in MiXCR, keeping a single row per CDR3 protein. This sample carries approximately 150,000 distinct CDR3 sequences, less than 10% of them seen once, and the ten largest clones take approximately 20%. Sequenced material: blood. These receptors all come from a woman aged 18-35 years with Graves' hyperthyroidism that later progressed to Graves' ophthalmopathy. Each CDR3 is given with its conserved first and last residue. D genes are given only for firm matches. The size field is filled for only some rows; it gives once, few, many or a size class.

v_call	clone_size	d_call	j_call	cdr3_aa
TRBV6-6	many	TRBD2	TRBJ2-3	CASSYSGGRAGDTQYF
TRBV6-4	.	TRBD2	TRBJ2-3	CASSEQSGRETDTQYF
TRBV10-3	few	.	TRBJ1-1	CAISTRTNTEAFF
TRBV12-3/TRBV12-4	many	.	TRBJ1-1	CASSPDQENAEAFF
TRBV20-1	.	.	TRBJ2-5	CSARDPRLGETQYF
TRBV15	many	.	TRBJ1-1	CATADSVREAFF
TRBV28	many	TRBD1	TRBJ2-1	CASSSRTGFSYNEQFF
TRBV7-6	many	TRBD2	TRBJ2-5	CASSTPGGETQYF
TRBV5-5	many	TRBD1	TRBJ1-1	CASRLPGQFTEAFF
TRBV7-8	many	.	TRBJ1-1	CASSLTSTALKAFF
TRBV7-2	.	.	TRBJ2-3	CASNSAGDWVTDTQYF
TRBV4-1	.	.	TRBJ1-5	CASSQGFPRGGYSNQPQHF
TRBV28	many	TRBD2	TRBJ2-3	CASSLVPSGGVTRTDTQYF
TRBV19	many	.	TRBJ1-5	CASSIRGLDQPQHF
TRBV6-1	many	TRBD1	TRBJ2-4	CASRGQGSKNIQYF